The 14 T cell receptor beta chains listed next were all sequenced from one sample in a study of shared clonotypes between healthy human individuals. Measured with immunoSEQ multiplex PCR; TCRdb has only the in-frame clones, and not every one. The table includes some 2,500,000 clones, 93% detected once. The source material was naive CD4+ T cells from PBMCs. The sample's subset: CD45RA+ positively selected. All receptors derive from a man aged 18-30 years in good health. Some clones in this sample may be carry-over from other donors' samples.

Comment on this clone: The same CDR3 also results from other DNA sequences found in this sample. The chain links TRBV6-1 to TRBJ1-3; D gene uncertain. The CDR3 has 15 residues. V shed 8 bases and J shed 0 bases, with 14 bases lying between them. The germline CDR1 and CDR2 sequences are MNHNS and SASEGT. CDR3: CASDPGRSSGNTIYF. The CDR3 DNA reads as TGTGCCAGCGACCCCGGGCGGAGCTCTGGAAACACCATATATTTT.

V usage is TRBV28 and J usage is TRBJ1-5; D is perhaps TRBD1 (6 bases). Per germline, CDR1 MDHEN and CDR2 SYDVKM. V was trimmed by 10 bases and J by 4 bases, leaving 23 bases between them. The CDR3 runs 16 residues. Written as DNA, the CDR3 is TGTGCCACCCAGATCTTAACAGGGTTAGGGAATCAGCCCCAGCATTTT. Translating gives CATQILTGLGNQPQHF. Complete variable domain (other parts from reference TRBV28 and TRBJ1-5): DVKVTQSSRYLVKRTGEKVFLECVQDMDHENMFWYRQDPGLGLRLIYFSYDVKMKEKGDIPEGYSVSREKKERFSLILESASTNQTSMYLCATQILTGLGNQPQHFGDGTRLSIL.

This rearrangement joins TRBV11-3 to TRBJ1-1; no firm D call. Trimming shortened V by 7 bases and J by 1 base, and 22 bases separated the two germline ends. Germline V gene sequence: CDR1 SGHNT, CDR2 YENEEA. The CDR3 has 17 residues. The CDR3 region has the DNA TGTGCCAGCACCCCCCCCCTCGCGGAACACTCGAACACTGAAGCTTTCTTT. Protein: CASTPPLAEHSNTEAFF.

Worth noting for this clone: This specimen includes other DNA sequences encoding the same CDR3. This chain joins TRBV18 and TRBJ2-6; no reliable D call. This CDR3 is built from 14 residues. The germline V and J ends were trimmed by 0 bases and 3 bases, with 3 bases remaining between them. Germline values: CDR1 KGHSH, CDR2 LQKENI. This chain's CDR3 is CASSPPGGANVLTF. CDR3 in DNA: TGTGCCAGCTCACCACCGGGTGGGGCCAACGTCCTGACTTTC. Based on the CDR3 plus reference TRBV18 and TRBJ2-6, the full variable domain is NAGVMQNPRHLVRRRGQEARLRCSPMKGHSHVYWYRQLPEEGLKFMVYLQKENIIDESGMPKERFSAEFPKEGPSILRIQQVVRGDSAAYFCASSPPGGANVLTFGAGSRLTVL.

This rearrangement joins TRBV2 to TRBJ2-7, with D possibly matching TRBD1 (6 bases). Germline V gene data show CDR1 as SNHLY and CDR2 as FYNNEI. The CDR3 is 14 residues long. V lost 6 bases to trimming and J lost 3 bases, with 15 bases between them. The CDR3 loop reads CASRVQGFSYEQYF. The CDR3 DNA follows: TGTGCCAGCAGGGTACAGGGATTCAGCTACGAGCAGTACTTC.

The chain recombines TRBV28 with TRBJ1-2; D gene unclear. This CDR3 region has 13 residues. The V gene lost 5 bases and the J gene lost 4 bases, with 11 bases spanning the gap. CDR1 and CDR2 (germline): MDHEN, SYDVKM. The CDR3 here is CASSAGAGYGYTF. CDR3 sequence (DNA): TGTGCCAGCAGTGCGGGCGCCGGCTATGGCTACACCTTC.

The V and J genes are TRBV13 and TRBJ2-4, with 7 bases lining up with TRBD1. Looked up from germline, CDR1 is PRHDT and CDR2 is FYEKMQ (reference sequence). The CDR3 spans 17 residues. After removal of 5 bases from V and 0 bases from J, the junction contained 10 bases not matched to a gene. CDR3 protein: CASSPREGAGAKNIQYF. The CDR3 DNA reads as TGTGCCAGCAGCCCCAGAGAGGGGGCAGGAGCCAAAAACATTCAGTACTTC.

The chain is built from TRBV12-5 and TRBJ2-1, with 14 positions matching TRBD2. The CDR3 sequence is 20 residues long. In germline, CDR1 is LGHNT, CDR2 FRNRAP. V gave up 2 bases and J gave up 1 base; unmatched junction bases: 10. CDR3 residues: CASGLPSGLAGVTSYNEQFF. Here the CDR3 DNA reads TGTGCTAGTGGTTTGCCCTCGGGACTAGCGGGAGTAACTTCCTACAATGAGCAGTTCTTC.

V and J are TRBV28 and TRBJ2-7, with 10 bases fitting TRBD2. Trimming at V came to 6 bases and at J to 4 bases, leaving 9 bases not matched to a gene. Germline assignment: CDR1 MDHEN and CDR2 SYDVKM. The CDR3 has 15 amino acids. This chain's CDR3 is CASRPGGLAEYEQYF. Written as DNA, the CDR3 is TGTGCCAGCAGACCCGGAGGACTAGCGGAATACGAGCAGTACTTC.

The V and J genes are TRBV15 and TRBJ1-2, with 12 bases matching TRBD1. The CDR3 extends over 16 amino acids. V lost 1 base to trimming and J lost 7 bases; unmatched junction nucleotides: 7. Germline V lookup: CDR1 LNHNV, CDR2 YYDKDF (reference sequence). The CDR3 DNA is TGTGCCACCAGCAGAGGCTTGGGACAGGGGGCGGTTGGCTACACCTTC. Protein sequence: CATSRGLGQGAVGYTF.

The rearrangement uses TRBV6-6 and TRBJ2-7; TRBD1 agrees at 7 bases. Germline values: CDR1 MNHNY, CDR2 SVGAGI (reference sequence). CDR3 length: 15 amino acids. Trimming cost V 5 bases and J 3 bases; bases outside gene matches: 10. The CDR3 bases are TGTGCCAGCAGTCCCACGACAGGGCGTAGCTACGAGCAGTACTTC. Amino acids: CASSPTTGRSYEQYF.

This chain links TRBV5-1 with TRBJ1-1; D possibly corresponds to TRBD1 (6 bases). Trimming took off 6 bases at V and 0 bases at J, with 12 bases between the two ends. The germline V gene has CDR1 SGHRS and CDR2 YFSETQ. The CDR3 sequence is 14 residues long. The DNA of the CDR3 is TGCGCCAGCACCCTCCAGGGGTTGAACACTGAAGCTTTCTTT. Its translation is CASTLQGLNTEAFF.

J is TRBJ2-7 and V is TRBV30; 10 bases are a match to TRBD2. CDR3 length: 14 amino acids. The J segment lost 4 bases and the V segment lost 5 bases, leaving 8 bases of the junction unmatched. Germline CDR1 reads GTSNPN; CDR2 reads SVGIG (reference sequence). The CDR3 here is CAWGRSGRAYEQYF. The CDR3 bases are TGTGCCTGGGGAAGAAGCGGGAGGGCGTACGAGCAGTACTTC.

V usage is TRBV5-1 and J usage is TRBJ2-7, with 8 bases lining up with TRBD2. The ends lost 2 bases at V and 4 bases at J; junction bases unmatched: 5. In germline, CDR1 is SGHRS, CDR2 YFSETQ. This CDR3 region has 14 residues. The chain's CDR3 is CASSFLAGMYEQYF. The CDR3 DNA reads as TGCGCCAGCAGCTTCTTAGCGGGAATGTACGAGCAGTACTTC.